The source of this TCR beta chain is a study of cytomegalovirus exposure and HLA in healthy donors (dated by TCRdb to about 2017). About the study as a whole: According to an earlier analysis of a few hundred of the donors, about 179 million T cells yielded 90 million to 140 million unique TCR beta sequences and 276 Gb of sequence data. Around 320 gigabases of sequencing data and approximately 93 million unique TCR sequences were included in an early release covering 550 to 650 HLA-typed donors. Among the approximately 400 genotyped donors, 75% to 90% belonged to the genetic ancestry cluster associated with self-reported Caucasian donors. The aim of the study was to test whether cataloging public T cell receptors could identify signatures of past pathogen exposure. Using immunosequencing, the study profiled T cell repertoires from fewer than 700 subjects and related those repertoires to cytomegalovirus serostatus. Besides the first cohort of approximately 670 subjects, a separate validation cohort made up of 95 to 150 different subjects was used. To predict cytomegalovirus infection status, the study brought together high-throughput TCR immunosequencing, statistical association of individual TCRs with disease status, and machine learning. A later analysis re-analyzed previously published TCR beta repertoires from roughly 600 donors and added high-resolution HLA genotyping to study TCR occurrence patterns. In the later analysis, no new phenotypic data were used to find candidate immune exposures; instead, reliance was placed on TCR beta sequences and their occurrence across donors. To decide whether each TCR beta V gene segment behaved as functional or pseudogenic, an earlier analysis of 587 of the donors relied on high-throughput TCR beta sequencing. Donor age, sex, ethnicity and CMV serostatus were compiled alongside the repertoire data. In a later genetic analysis, genome-wide SNP genotypes for about 65% of the roughly 700 donors were used, and that subset was treated as a discovery cohort. Every repertoire in the discovery cohort had been generated on one and the same sequencing platform. HLA typing covered class I and class II loci at four-digit resolution. The number of typed donors differed by locus: roughly 620-640 for A, B, C, DRB1 and DQB1; some 500 for DQA1; roughly 600 for DPA1; and 450 to 480 for DPB1. About five DR-DQ haplotypes were treated as single units for association and clustering because of strong linkage in the cohort. Across approximately 400 genotyped donors of the cohort, an average of approximately 220,000 unique TCR beta nucleotide sequences per donor were sequenced, and around 19% of those sequences were non-productive. Broad study findings and their caveats: When HLA alleles, especially DR and DQ, strongly co-occurred, TCR associations were difficult to assign to individual alleles. In both the original and validation cohorts, the classifier was reported to diagnose cytomegalovirus status with high specificity and sensitivity. A group of highly shared sequence variants was considered likely to be a technical artifact of the sequencing pipeline. In an earlier analysis of some 640 of the donors, most TCR beta V segments were observed in productive rearrangements about 87% or about 30% of the time, broadly matching IMGT annotations. CMV serostatus was the only immune exposure information available for the cohort. A later genetic analysis reported fewer N-insertions in productive TCRs among donors in an Asian-associated ancestry cluster than the roughly 650-donor mean. The 87-base-pair reads could not distinguish some IMGT-functional V segments, including TRBV6-2 and TRBV6-3, so those segments were excluded. A later analysis found that most CMV-associated TCR beta chains appeared HLA-restricted, with HLA associations seemingly driven largely by CMV exposure. The presence/absence analyses assumed that sequencing depth was roughly uniform across donors, and that assumption may not be true. Most TCR sequences were observed very rarely across donors, whereas some public TCRs were present in many individuals. In a later analysis, 16,951 TCR beta sequences were associated with specific HLA alleles at a false discovery rate of 0.05. V-gene and J-gene trimming of TCR beta chains was associated with a missense DCLRE1C variant in a later genetic analysis, and the association was replicated in an independent cohort. Because counts were too low, some 16 rarely observed V segments, including chromosome 9 orphons, were excluded from the earlier analysis of 500 to 700 of the donors. Several of the top co-occurrence clusters appeared to be linked to parvovirus B19, influenza, CMV and Epstein-Barr virus, according to a later analysis. A few of the identified cytomegalovirus-associated TCR beta chains were confirmed in vitro to be specific for cytomegalovirus antigens. The study gave a list of 150 to 200 TCR beta chains associated with cytomegalovirus. A later analysis found that HLA-associated TCR beta chains were more clonally expanded and had lower generation probabilities than equally common non-associated chains. Linkage disequilibrium might explain the correlated functional status among segregating V segments, but an unknown experimental factor could not be excluded. In a later analysis, TCR association rates were found to vary across HLA loci, with the most associated TCRs seen for DRB1 alleles and the fewest for HLA-C alleles. HLA typing was unavailable for some donors at each locus, so association tests used only the typed subset. A further reported finding was that TCR beta sequences accurately predicted the HLA-A and HLA-B alleles for most subjects in the first cohort. This cohort had only TCR beta chains sequenced, and the lack of alpha or paired-chain data limited which features could be detected. The authors suggested that the approach could potentially be extended to other disease states and immunological phenotypes.

In total, 630 or so healthy bone marrow donors made up the cohort. At the time of sampling, every cohort member was nominally healthy, though immune exposures that went unrecorded were likely present. The donor was CMV seropositive and belonged to the group of 250 to 300 seropositive cohort members. Each donor provided a peripheral blood sample, and peripheral blood mononuclear cells were used for TCR beta sequencing. The Qiagen DNeasy Blood Extraction Kit was used to extract genomic DNA from the blood cell samples. Note on this clone: This receptor's antigen is unknown. Base qualities are not recorded, but no much larger clone differs from it by a single base.

Receptors were amplified or captured by the immunoSEQ multiplex PCR assay. For the multiplex PCR, a mixture combining 60 forward primers for TCR Vbeta segments and 13 reverse primers for TCR Jbeta segments was used. The CDR3 region of rearranged TCR beta genes was amplified from genomic DNA by a multiplex PCR assay. Amplified TCR beta libraries were sequenced as 87-base-pair reads on the Illumina HiSeq System. As for the authors' bioinformatics: In a later analysis, some 80 million unique TCR beta chains were counted across the 690 or so repertoires, and approximately 11 million of these chains were shared by at least two donors. Raw reads were error-corrected and collapsed into unique sequences with a nearest-neighbor algorithm that merged closely related sequences to remove PCR and sequencing errors. To assign V, D and J gene segments, CDR3 sequences were aligned to IMGT reference sequences. For a sequence to be retained, a match of at least six nucleotides was required to both a V gene segment and a J gene segment. Rearrangements were classified as productive when the CDR3 lacked stop codons and remained in frame with V and J, and all other rearrangements were classified as non-productive. Following IMGT convention, CDR3 was defined as the stretch from the second conserved V-encoded cysteine up to the conserved J-encoded phenylalanine. Sequences without an unambiguous match to a single V gene segment were excluded from the earlier analysis of several hundred of the donors. In an earlier analysis of around 590 of the donors, a V segment was called functional when productive rearrangements were above 56.7%, and segregating when the standard deviation between donors exceeded 5%. To diagnose cytomegalovirus status from the catalog of TCR beta chain sequences, a statistical classification framework was built. V and J gene assignment, in a later analysis, came from comparing TCR nucleotide sequences with IMGT/GENE-DB human TR gene sequences. A later analysis assigned CDR3 sequences and most-parsimonious VDJ recombination scenarios with the TCRdist pipeline. A later analysis defined each TCR beta chain by its CDR3 amino acid sequence plus V-gene family, and excluded reads lacking a unique V-gene family. To address suspected cross-contamination and a sequencing artifact, a later analysis removed a few hundred highly shared, low-generation-probability nucleotide sequences. In a later analysis, a clonal expansion index was calculated for each public chain from normalized within-repertoire ranks of inferred template counts. Generation probabilities in a later analysis came from a VDJ recombination model fitted to out-of-frame rearrangements, and those results were checked against IGoR. In a later analysis, TCR-TCR, TCR-HLA and TCR-CMV co-occurrence was scored with hypergeometric tests, and a repertoire-size bias correction was applied to TCR pairs. A later analysis estimated false discovery rates by permuting HLA or CMV assignments 20 times. In a later analysis, co-occurring TCRs were grouped using DBSCAN, with TCRdist sequence similarity added in when clustering inside HLA-allele-positive subsets. Repertoires with fewer than 30,000 or more than 120,000 public chains, plus five repertoires with anomalous nucleotide sharing, were excluded from co-occurrence clustering. Imported from immuneACCESS, the table was reduced by TCRdb to in-frame sequences with V and J called. These copies leave out some clones; in studies compared against another copy, an unresolved V gene accounts for under half, and the cause of the remainder is not known. That table furnishes V, J and clone size, whereas the DNA furnished D and trimming. A total of 150,000 to 200,000 clones appear in this sample, 75% to 80% of them only once. The ten most abundant clones make up roughly 2.6% of the sample.

From its cysteine to its phenylalanine, the CDR3 spans 15 amino acids. Of the read, only the CDR3 DNA is kept; its 45 bases are in frame from base 1. The germline V gene sets CDR1 to MGHRA and CDR2 to YSYEKL. Trimming removed 4 bases from V and 8 bases from J; the gene matches leave 13 bases unexplained. The clonotype originates from a woman in her 40s in good health and CMV-seropositive. Sequenced material: PBMCs. This receptor chain uses TRBV4-1 and TRBJ1-1, with TRBD1 identical over 7 junction bases. The nucleotide sequence reads as follows: TGCGCCAGCAGCCTTCCAGACAGGGTTCCTCCAGAAGCTTTCTTT. Its protein is CASSLPDRVPPEAFF.